Following are 25 T cell receptor beta chains from one sample sequenced in a study of cytomegalovirus exposure and HLA in healthy donors. PCR primers comprised 60 Vbeta and 13 Jbeta primers. Libraries were prepared by immunoSEQ multiplex PCR; TCRdb keeps only in-frame clonotypes and omits some of them. The sample yields approximately 100,000 clones, 65% seen once. Material: PBMCs. The receptor set was obtained from a man under 40 in good health and CMV-seropositive.

The J gene is TRBJ2-7, the V gene TRBV19; D ambiguous. Germline V gene data show CDR1 as LNHDA and CDR2 as SQIVND (reference sequence). The CDR3 totals 13 residues. V was shortened by 4 bases and J by 2 bases, with 9 bases between the two germline ends. CDR3 bases: TGTGCCAGTAGTAGTTCAACTACCTACGAGCAGTACTTC. Encoded protein: CASSSSTTYEQYF.

The chain uses TRBV6-1 and TRBJ1-6; maybe TRBD1 (5 bases). The germline V gene has CDR1 MNHNS and CDR2 SASEGT. The length of the CDR3 is 15 residues. Trimming took off 6 bases at V and 8 bases at J, with 17 bases between the two ends. The CDR3 DNA sequence: TGTGCCAGCAGAACACCGGGACTCCCCCATTCACCCCTCCACTTT. Its translation is CASRTPGLPHSPLHF.

The chain couples TRBV9 to TRBJ2-7; 8 positions agree with TRBD2. CDR1 is SGDLS and CDR2 is YYNGEE in the germline V gene. The CDR3 sequence is 15 residues long. The J segment lost 5 bases and the V segment lost 0 bases, leaving 7 bases of the junction unmatched. The CDR3 reads CASSVGGGPANEQYF. The CDR3 region has the DNA TGTGCCAGCAGCGTAGGCGGGGGGCCGGCCAACGAGCAGTACTTC.

The genes are TRBV5-1 and TRBJ1-1; unclear D gene. V lost 0 bases and J lost 6, with 12 bases in between. The germline V gene encodes CDR1 SGHRS and CDR2 YFSETQ. CDR3 length equals 14 residues. The CDR3 DNA sequence: TGCGCCAGCAGCTTGGCCGCCGCGGCGCCTGAAGCTTTCTTT. Residues: CASSLAAAAPEAFF.

The CDR3 DNA reads TGTGCCAGCAGCTTTGGGGGCCTTACAGATACGCAGTATTTT. Amino acids: CASSFGGLTDTQYF. This rearrangement joins TRBV7-3 to TRBJ2-3, with D possibly TRBD1 on 6 matching bases. CDR1 and CDR2 from the germline V gene are SGHTA and FQGTGA. The CDR3 length is 14 residues. Trimming removed 3 bases from V and 3 bases from J, with 10 bases in between.

This clone appeared a few times. The rearrangement links TRBV5-4 to TRBJ2-7; 7 bases align to TRBD1. CDR1 is SGHNT and CDR2 is YYREEE in the germline V gene (reference sequence). This CDR3 is built from 14 residues. Trimming at V came to 3 bases and at J to 3 bases, leaving 6 bases not matched to a gene. The CDR3 nucleotides are TGTGCCAGCAGCTCATACAGGGGTAGCTACGAGCAGTACTTC. As protein: CASSSYRGSYEQYF.

CDR3 nucleotide sequence: TGTGCCAGCAGCTTAGTCCCGGCTGGAGACTATGGCTACACCTTC. Its translation: CASSLVPAGDYGYTF. This rearrangement joins TRBV7-6 to TRBJ1-2; D call uncertain. Trimming took 1 base from V and 3 from J, leaving 12 bases between them. CDR1 SGHVS and CDR2 FNYEAQ come from the germline V gene. The CDR3 extends over 15 amino acids.

V gene TRBV5-1 combines with J gene TRBJ2-3; TRBD2 matches at 13 bases. Losses at the gene ends were 3 bases for V and 4 bases for J; bases not matched to a gene: 8. The CDR3 has 17 residues. The germline gives CDR1 SGHRS, CDR2 YFSETQ. The CDR3: CASSSTSGGFWADTQYF. As DNA, the CDR3 is TGCGCCAGCAGCTCGACTAGCGGGGGGTTTTGGGCAGATACGCAGTATTTT.

This clone was recorded once. The chain carries TRBV7-2 and TRBJ1-6; possible D gene TRBD1, 5 bases. V was shortened by 5 bases and J by 9 bases, with 8 bases between the two germline ends. Germline V CDR1 and CDR2: SGHTA, FQGNSA. CDR3 length: 12 amino acids. The CDR3 reads CASSPGISPLHF. CDR3 DNA: TGTGCCAGCAGCCCAGGGATTTCACCCCTCCACTTT. The entire variable domain, with the rest obtained from reference TRBV7-2 and TRBJ1-6, is as follows: GAGVSQSPSNKVTEKGKDVELRCDPISGHTALYWYRQSLGQGLEFLIYFQGNSAPDKSGLPSDRFSAERTGGSVSTLTIQRTQQEDSAVYLCASSPGISPLHFGNGTRLTVT.

Only a few counts were recorded for this clone. The chain employs TRBV19 and TRBJ1-1, with 7 bases fitting TRBD1. V lost 3 bases to trimming and J lost 3 bases; unmatched junction nucleotides: 7. The germline gives CDR1 LNHDA, CDR2 SQIVND (reference sequence). This CDR3 spans 15 amino acids. CDR3 amino acids: CASSILQGGDTEAFF. Here the CDR3 DNA reads TGTGCCAGTAGTATTCTCCAGGGGGGCGACACTGAAGCTTTCTTT.

The V and J genes are TRBV18 and TRBJ1-1; tentative D call: TRBD1 (5 bases). The CDR3 has 16 amino acids. The V gene's germline CDR1 is KGHSH and CDR2 LQKENI. The V and J ends lost 2 bases and 8 bases respectively, with 21 bases between them. The CDR3 DNA sequence: TGTGCCAGCTCACCAAATGACAGAACTCTCAGCCAAGAAGCTTTCTTT. Translated: CASSPNDRTLSQEAFF.

This clone has more than one count but fewer than ten. The chain couples TRBV4-1 to TRBJ2-3; TRBD1 matches at 7 bases. Germline-derived CDR1 and CDR2 are MGHRA and YSYEKL. The junction had 8 bases not matched to a gene; V was cut back by 3 bases and J by 2 bases. The CDR3 extends over 16 amino acids. For the CDR3, the DNA is TGCGCCAGCAGCCATCTTAGACAGGGAACCACAGATACGCAGTATTTT. Amino acid sequence: CASSHLRQGTTDTQYF.

Only one count was recorded for this clone. This chain uses TRBV5-1 with TRBJ2-3, with D possibly matching TRBD2 (7 bases). Trimming shortened V by 0 bases and J by 3 bases, and 11 bases separated the two germline ends. CDR3 length: 15 residues. The germline CDR1 and CDR2 sequences are SGHRS and YFSETQ. CDR3 sequence reads: CASSLVGGGTDTQYF. The CDR3 DNA is TGCGCCAGCAGCTTGGTAGGGGGGGGGACAGATACGCAGTATTTT.

This clone occurred a few times. The chain combines TRBV19 with TRBJ2-5, with 8 positions matching TRBD1. The J call may be mistaken, given a closer DNA end match to TRBJ2-7. Germline values: CDR1 LNHDA, CDR2 SQIVND (reference sequence). This CDR3 contains 13 residues. The chain's CDR3 is CASSLTGAYEQYF. DNA for the CDR3: TGTGCCAGTAGCCTGACAGGGGCCTACGAGCAGTACTTC.

As to this clone: A junction end diverges from the germline sequence, so it may reflect a read error. J is TRBJ1-2 and V is TRBV6-5; D is possibly TRBD1 (5 bases). The CDR3 extends over 13 amino acids. Germline-derived CDR1 and CDR2 are MNHEY and SVGAGI. The CDR3 loop reads CASRVTDNYGHTF. The CDR3, as DNA: TGTGCCAGCAGAGTGACAGATAACTATGGCCACACCTTC.

The chain has TRBV5-1 and TRBJ2-3; TRBD2 might be the D (5 bases). Trimming stripped 7 bases from V and 2 bases from J, with 14 bases between. CDR1 is SGHRS and CDR2 is YFSETQ in the germline V gene. This CDR3 is built from 14 residues. CDR3 DNA sequence: TGCGCCAGCCAAAACGAGGGTAACACAGATACGCAGTATTTT. This encodes CASQNEGNTDTQYF.

This rearrangement joins TRBV5-1 to TRBJ1-1; no clear D. The CDR3 consists of 12 residues. The V end was cut by 0 bases, the J end by 8 bases, with 8 bases between. Germline V gene data show CDR1 as SGHRS and CDR2 as YFSETQ. Here the CDR3 DNA reads TGCGCCAGCAGCTTGGGGTCAGGAGAAGCTTTCTTT. Its protein is CASSLGSGEAFF.

This chain links TRBV7-9 with TRBJ2-1, with D possibly being TRBD1 (6 bases). In germline, CDR1 is SEHNR, CDR2 FQNEAQ (reference sequence). The CDR3 runs to 13 residues. The germline V and J ends were trimmed by 8 bases and 5 bases, with 13 bases remaining between them. CDR3 sequence reads: CASAPDSNNEQFF. The CDR3 DNA is TGTGCCAGCGCCCCGGACAGTAACAATGAGCAGTTCTTC.

This clone appeared once. The chain couples TRBV9 to TRBJ1-4; unclear D gene. Germline CDR1 is SGDLS and CDR2 is YYNGEE. The CDR3 has 18 residues. V gave up 0 bases and J gave up 5 bases, with 20 bases separating them. CDR3 sequence: CASSVDRESGAINEKLFF. CDR3 coding DNA: TGTGCCAGCAGCGTAGACCGGGAATCGGGTGCGATAAATGAAAAACTGTTTTTT.

V gene TRBV10-2 combines with J gene TRBJ1-6; 7 positions agree with TRBD1. V was pared by 6 bases and J by 7 bases, with 9 bases of the junction left unmatched. The length of the CDR3 is 15 residues. Per germline, CDR1 WSHSY and CDR2 SAAADI. The CDR3 region has the DNA TGCGCCAGCAGCATAGTCGACAGGGAGAATTCACCCCTCCACTTT. As protein: CASSIVDRENSPLHF.

The chain has TRBV10-3 and TRBJ1-2; D is perhaps TRBD1 (5 bases). Trimming cost V 0 bases and J 8 bases, with 13 bases left between them. The CDR3 is 14 residues long. Germline V gives CDR1 ENHRY, CDR2 SYGVKD. The CDR3 is CAISESSGAYGYTF. The CDR3 coding sequence is TGTGCCATCAGTGAGTCATCTGGGGCGTACGGCTACACCTTC.

This clone was observed once. V usage is TRBV27 and J usage is TRBJ2-7, with D hard to call. This CDR3 comprises 13 residues. The germline V and J ends were trimmed by 2 bases and 4 bases, with 9 bases remaining between them. Germline lookup yields CDR1 MNHEY and CDR2 SMNVEV (reference sequence). CDR3 sequence: CASSLNGPYEQYF. CDR3 sequence (DNA): TGTGCCAGCAGTTTAAATGGCCCGTACGAGCAGTACTTC.

The V call is TRBV10-3, the J call TRBJ1-1, with D tentatively TRBD1 (6 bases). The ends were cut back, 6 bases at V and 4 bases at J, with 15 bases in the middle. CDR1 ENHRY and CDR2 SYGVKD come from the germline V gene. CDR3 length: 14 amino acids. The CDR3 region is CAIRVQGPGTEAFF. The CDR3 coding sequence is TGTGCCATCAGGGTACAGGGACCGGGCACTGAAGCTTTCTTT.

This clone was observed a handful of times. The V and J genes are TRBV6-6 and TRBJ1-2; 8 bases are shared with TRBD1. This CDR3 has 14 residues. Per the germline V gene, CDR1 is MNHNY and CDR2 is SVGAGI (reference sequence). Trimming at V came to 5 bases and at J to 6 bases, leaving 8 bases not matched to a gene. The CDR3, as DNA: TGTGCCAGCAGTCCCATGGGACAGGTTAATGGCTACACCTTC. This translates into CASSPMGQVNGYTF.

This clone was seen a single time. The gene calls are TRBV19 and TRBJ1-5, with 10 bases that match TRBD1. The CDR3 sequence is 14 residues long. Losses at the gene ends were 3 bases for V and 15 bases for J; bases not matched to a gene: 11. Germline V gene data show CDR1 as LNHDA and CDR2 as SQIVND (reference sequence). This CDR3 reads CASSMSLGTGVLHF. CDR3 coding DNA: TGTGCCAGTAGTATGTCATTAGGGACAGGGGTTTTGCATTTT.